This TCR beta chain stems from a study of control samples from healthy donors and cancer patients. The trim removed 5 bases at V and 2 bases at J, leaving 4 bases unmatched. The CDR3 extends over 14 amino acids. Germline CDR1 reads SEHNR; CDR2 reads FQNEAQ (reference sequence). Comment on this clone: Other nucleotide sequences in the sample specify the same CDR3.

Method: immunoSEQ multiplex PCR; TCRdb's copy keeps in-frame clones and lacks some. The repertoire holds 150,000 or so clones, roughly 93% seen once, with 4.5% to 6% in the top ten. The sample taken for sequencing was blood. This TCR was sampled from a man younger than 35 in good health. The V and J genes are TRBV7-9 and TRBJ2-3; 7 nucleotides match TRBD2. The CDR3 DNA sequence: TGTGCCAGCAGCCCAAGCGGGAACACAGATACGCAGTATTTT. This gives the protein CASSPSGNTDTQYF.